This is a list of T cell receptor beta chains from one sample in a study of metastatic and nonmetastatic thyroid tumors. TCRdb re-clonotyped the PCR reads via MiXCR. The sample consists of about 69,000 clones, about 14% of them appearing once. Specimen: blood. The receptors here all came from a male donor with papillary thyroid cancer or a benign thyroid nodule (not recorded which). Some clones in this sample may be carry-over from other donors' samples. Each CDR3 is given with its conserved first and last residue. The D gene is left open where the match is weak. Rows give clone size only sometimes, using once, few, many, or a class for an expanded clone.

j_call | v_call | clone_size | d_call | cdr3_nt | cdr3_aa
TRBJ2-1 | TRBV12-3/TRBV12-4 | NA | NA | TGTGCCAGCAGTTTGGCGGTATTTGGACTGAGCTCCTACAATGAGCAGTTCTTC | CASSLAVFGLSSYNEQFF
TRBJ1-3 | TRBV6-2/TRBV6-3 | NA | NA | TGTGCCAGCAGTTCCTCAGGGGTCAGCTCTGGAAACACCATATATTTT | CASSSSGVSSGNTIYF
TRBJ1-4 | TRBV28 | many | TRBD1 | TGTGCCAGCAGCCAAGGGACAGTAAATGAAAAACTGTTTTTT | CASSQGTVNEKLFF
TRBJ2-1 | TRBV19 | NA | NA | TGTGCCAGTAGTATAGGTCAGGGTGGAAATGAGCGGTTCTTC | CASSIGQGGNERFF
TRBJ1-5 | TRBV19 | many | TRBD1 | TGTGCCAGTAGTGCAGACAGGGTTAATCAGCCCCAGCATTTT | CASSADRVNQPQHF
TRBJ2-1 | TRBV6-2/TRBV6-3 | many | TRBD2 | TGTGCCAGCAGTTGGGAGGGGTCTTACAATGAGCAGTTCTTC | CASSWEGSYNEQFF
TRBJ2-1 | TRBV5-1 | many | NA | TGCGCCAGCAGCCCCCAGGGAGAGTTCACGGACAATGAGCAGTTCTTC | CASSPQGEFTDNEQFF
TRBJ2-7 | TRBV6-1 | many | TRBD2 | TGTGCCAGCAGTGACCTCCTGACTAGCGGGAGGTACGAGCAGTACTTC | CASSDLLTSGRYEQYF
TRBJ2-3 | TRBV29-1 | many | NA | TGCGGATACAGCGGGAGCACAGATACGCAGTATTTT | CGYSGSTDTQYF
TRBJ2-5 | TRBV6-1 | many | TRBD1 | TGTGCCAGCAGCCCCGGGACAGGGGAAGGGGAGACCCAGTACTTC | CASSPGTGEGETQYF